The subject of this entry is one TCR beta chain. The entry originates in a study of blood T cell repertoires in COVID-19. Across the study: The United States, Italy and Spain supplied acute and convalescent COVID-19 samples.

Two negative PCRs, clearance, or symptom resolution were required of recovered Cohort 3 donors. After removal of 5 bases from V and 14 bases from J, the junction contained 9 bases not matched to a gene. The germline gives CDR1 SGHAT, CDR2 FQNNGV. This CDR3 comprises 12 residues. The table came from immunoSEQ multiplex PCR; TCRdb's copy has only in-frame clones and leaves some out. The sample lists under 250,000 clones, 80% to 90% occurring once. The chain carries TRBV11-2 and TRBJ2-1; the match to TRBD2 covers 7 bases. This receptor was obtained from a man aged 35 to 55 who had recovered from COVID-19. The source material was PBMCs or T cells enriched from blood (not recorded which). The CDR3 here is CASSRDLGREFF. The CDR3 region has the DNA TGTGCCAGCAGCCGAGATTTGGGGAGGGAGTTCTTC.